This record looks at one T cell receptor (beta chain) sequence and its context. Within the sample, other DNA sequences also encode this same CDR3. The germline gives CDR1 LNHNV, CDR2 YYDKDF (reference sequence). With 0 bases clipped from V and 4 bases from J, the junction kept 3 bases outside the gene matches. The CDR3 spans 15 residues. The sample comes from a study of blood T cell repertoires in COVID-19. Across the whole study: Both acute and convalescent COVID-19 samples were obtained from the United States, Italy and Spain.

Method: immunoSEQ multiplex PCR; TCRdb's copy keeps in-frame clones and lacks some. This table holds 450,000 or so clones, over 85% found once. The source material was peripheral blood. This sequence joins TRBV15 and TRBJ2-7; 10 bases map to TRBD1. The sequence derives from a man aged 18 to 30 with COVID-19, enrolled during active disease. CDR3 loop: CATSRDRDRGYEQYF. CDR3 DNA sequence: TGTGCCACCAGCAGAGACCGGGACAGGGGTTACGAGCAGTACTTC.